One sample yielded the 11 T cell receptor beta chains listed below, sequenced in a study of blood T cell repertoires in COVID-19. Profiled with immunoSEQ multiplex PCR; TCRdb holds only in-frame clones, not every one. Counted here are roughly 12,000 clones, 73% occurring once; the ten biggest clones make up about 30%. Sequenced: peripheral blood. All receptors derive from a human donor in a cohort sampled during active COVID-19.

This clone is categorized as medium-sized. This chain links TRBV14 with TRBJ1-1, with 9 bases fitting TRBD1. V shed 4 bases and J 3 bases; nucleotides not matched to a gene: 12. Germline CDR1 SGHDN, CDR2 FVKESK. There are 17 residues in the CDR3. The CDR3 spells CASSPWTGDQGDTEAFF. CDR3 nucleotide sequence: TGTGCCAGCAGCCCTTGGACAGGGGATCAAGGTGACACTGAAGCTTTCTTT.

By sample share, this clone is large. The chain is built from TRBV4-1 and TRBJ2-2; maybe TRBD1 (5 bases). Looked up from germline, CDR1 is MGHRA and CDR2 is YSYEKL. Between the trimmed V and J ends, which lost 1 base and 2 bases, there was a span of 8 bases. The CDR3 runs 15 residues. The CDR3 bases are TGCGCCAGCAGCCAAGGGGGCTTCAACACCGGGGAGCTGTTTTTT. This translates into CASSQGGFNTGELFF.

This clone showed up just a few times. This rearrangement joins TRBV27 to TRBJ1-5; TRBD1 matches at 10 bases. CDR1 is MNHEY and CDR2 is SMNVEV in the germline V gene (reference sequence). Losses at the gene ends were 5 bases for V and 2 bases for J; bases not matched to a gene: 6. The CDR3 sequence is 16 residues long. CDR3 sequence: CASSRQGAGGNQPQHF. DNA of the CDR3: TGTGCCAGCAGTCGACAGGGGGCCGGAGGCAATCAGCCCCAGCATTTT.

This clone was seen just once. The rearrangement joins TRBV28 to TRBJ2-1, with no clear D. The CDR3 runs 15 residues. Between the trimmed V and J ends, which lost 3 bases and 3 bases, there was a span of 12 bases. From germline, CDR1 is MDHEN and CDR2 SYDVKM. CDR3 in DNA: TGTGCCAGCAGTTTCTTGGGCAGGAACTACAATGAGCAGTTCTTC. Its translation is CASSFLGRNYNEQFF.

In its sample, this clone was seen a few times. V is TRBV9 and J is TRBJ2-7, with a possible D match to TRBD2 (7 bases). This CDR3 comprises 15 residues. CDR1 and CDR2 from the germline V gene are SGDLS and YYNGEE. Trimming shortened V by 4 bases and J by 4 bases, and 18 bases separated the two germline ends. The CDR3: CASSPSEGGFYEQYF. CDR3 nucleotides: TGTGCCAGCAGCCCTAGCGAGGGGGGGTTTTACGAGCAGTACTTC.

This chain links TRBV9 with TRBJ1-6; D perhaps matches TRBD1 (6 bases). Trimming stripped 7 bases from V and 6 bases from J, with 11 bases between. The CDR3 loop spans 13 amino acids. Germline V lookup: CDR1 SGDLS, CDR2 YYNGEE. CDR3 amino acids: CASSRTANSPLHF. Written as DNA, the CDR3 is TGTGCCAGCTCTCGGACAGCTAATTCACCCCTCCACTTT.

CDR3 nucleotide sequence: TGTGCCAGCAGCTTAGACGGGAGGGGAAATGAGCAGTTCTTC. This codes for CASSLDGRGNEQFF. J is TRBJ2-1 and V is TRBV7-2; 8 positions agree with TRBD2. With 1 base clipped from V and 7 bases from J, the junction kept 3 bases outside the gene matches. CDR3 length: 14 amino acids. Germline values: CDR1 SGHTA, CDR2 FQGNSA.

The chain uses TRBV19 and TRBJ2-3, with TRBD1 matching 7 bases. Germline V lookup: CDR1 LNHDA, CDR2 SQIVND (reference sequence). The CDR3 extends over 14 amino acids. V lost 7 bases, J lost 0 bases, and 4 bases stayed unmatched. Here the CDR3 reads CASKQGFSTDTQYF. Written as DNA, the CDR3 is TGTGCCAGTAAACAGGGGTTCAGCACAGATACGCAGTATTTT.

CDR3 protein: CASRPPGTGRETQYF. CDR3 nucleotides: TGTGCCAGCAGGCCACCCGGGACAGGGAGGGAGACCCAGTACTTC. V usage is TRBV2 and J usage is TRBJ2-5, with 9 bases aligning to TRBD1. Germline-derived CDR1 and CDR2 are SNHLY and FYNNEI. V shed 6 bases and J 5 bases; nucleotides not matched to a gene: 10. The CDR3 totals 15 residues. Full variable domain (outside the CDR3, taken from reference TRBV2 and TRBJ2-5): EPEVTQTPSHQVTQMGQEVILRCVPISNHLYFYWYRQILGQKVEFLVSFYNNEISEKSEIFDDQFSVERPDGSNFTLKIRSTKLEDSAMYFCASRPPGTGRETQYFGPGTRLLVL.

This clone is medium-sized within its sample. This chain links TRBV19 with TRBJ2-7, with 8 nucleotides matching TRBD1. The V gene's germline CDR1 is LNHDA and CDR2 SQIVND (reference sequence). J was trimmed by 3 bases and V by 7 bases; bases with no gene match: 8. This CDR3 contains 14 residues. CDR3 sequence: CASTPTGGIYEQYF. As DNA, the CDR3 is TGTGCCAGTACCCCTACAGGGGGGATCTACGAGCAGTACTTC.

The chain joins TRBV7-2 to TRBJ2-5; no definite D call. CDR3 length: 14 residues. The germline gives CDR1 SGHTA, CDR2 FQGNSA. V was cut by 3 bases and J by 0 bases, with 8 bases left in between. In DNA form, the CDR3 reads TGTGCCAGCAGCTTGCGTGCCAACCAAGAGACCCAGTACTTC. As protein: CASSLRANQETQYF.